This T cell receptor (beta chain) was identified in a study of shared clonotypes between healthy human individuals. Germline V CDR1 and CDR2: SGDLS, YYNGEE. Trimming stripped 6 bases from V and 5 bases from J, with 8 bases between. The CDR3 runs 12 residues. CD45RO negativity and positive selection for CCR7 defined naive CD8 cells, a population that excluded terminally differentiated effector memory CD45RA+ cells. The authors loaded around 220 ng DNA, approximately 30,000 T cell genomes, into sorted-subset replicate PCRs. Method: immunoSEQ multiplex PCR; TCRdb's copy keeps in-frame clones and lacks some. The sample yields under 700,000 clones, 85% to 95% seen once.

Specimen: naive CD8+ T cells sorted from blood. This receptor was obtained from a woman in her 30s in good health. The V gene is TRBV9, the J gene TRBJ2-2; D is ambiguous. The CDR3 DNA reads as TGTGCCAGCACCAGTAGGACCGGGGAGCTGTTTTTT. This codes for CASTSRTGELFF.